Presented here are 21 T cell receptor beta chains from one specimen sequenced in a study of blood T cell repertoires in COVID-19 (dated by TCRdb to 2020 to 2021). The receptor library was made with the immunoSEQ multiplex PCR assay. TCRdb mirrors the immuneACCESS table, restricted to in-frame sequences. Some clones are absent from its copies; in checked studies, under half trace to an unresolved V gene, and the reason for the others is unknown. Counted in this sample were approximately 250,000 clones; 85% to 90% of them appeared once. Of the sample, over 4% falls within the top ten clones. The sequenced sample consisted of PBMCs or T cells enriched from blood (not recorded which). Receptors were obtained from a woman aged 25 to 39 with acute COVID-19.

This chain uses TRBV9 with TRBJ1-1; D is ambiguous. The V and J ends lost 0 bases and 0 bases respectively, with 3 bases between them. Germline CDR1 reads SGDLS; CDR2 reads YYNGEE. CDR3 size: 13 residues. The CDR3, as DNA: TGTGCCAGCAGCGTAGAGCTGAACACTGAAGCTTTCTTT. It specifies CASSVELNTEAFF.

The chain employs TRBV25-1 and TRBJ1-1; D perhaps matches TRBD1 (6 bases). CDR3 length equals 15 residues. Trimming pared 1 base from V and 4 bases from J, leaving 13 bases between. Looked up from germline, CDR1 is MGHDK and CDR2 is SYGVNS. The CDR3 DNA follows: TGTGCCAGCAGTGAATCGGGTAGGGGGACCACTGAAGCTTTCTTT. Amino acid sequence: CASSESGRGTTEAFF.

The chain uses TRBV6-5 and TRBJ2-7; TRBD1 aligns across 9 bases. The V gene's germline CDR1 is MNHEY and CDR2 SVGAGI. This CDR3 has 16 residues. V was pared by 2 bases and J by 3 bases, with 8 bases of the junction left unmatched. In nucleotides, the CDR3 is TGTGCCAGCAGTTACGATACAGGGGGCGGGAGCTACGAGCAGTACTTC. Amino acid sequence: CASSYDTGGGSYEQYF.

Only a few counts were recorded for this clone. The chain joins TRBV5-1 to TRBJ2-7; 14 nucleotides align to TRBD2. The V gene's germline CDR1 is SGHRS and CDR2 YFSETQ. This CDR3 spans 15 amino acids. With 4 bases clipped from V and 2 bases from J, the junction kept 2 bases outside the gene matches. Written as DNA, the CDR3 is TGCGCCAGCAGCCTGACTAGCGGGAGGGCCTACGAGCAGTACTTC. Translation: CASSLTSGRAYEQYF.

The chain uses TRBV2 and TRBJ1-4; D is uncertain. Trimming stripped 6 bases from V and 7 bases from J, with 18 bases between. The CDR3 extends over 15 amino acids. Germline CDR1 and CDR2: SNHLY and FYNNEI. The CDR3 loop is CASSRVDSGVEKLFF. As DNA, the CDR3 is TGTGCCAGCAGCCGGGTGGACTCCGGGGTTGAAAAACTGTTTTTT.

The chain carries TRBV27 and TRBJ2-7, with 8 bases identical to TRBD2. Germline CDR1 is MNHEY and CDR2 is SMNVEV (reference sequence). This CDR3 is 20 amino acids long. The junction had 20 bases not matched to a gene; V was cut back by 4 bases and J by 0 bases. CDR3 residues: CASSSLRTQGLLAVSYEQYF. As DNA, the CDR3 is TGTGCCAGCAGTTCCCTACGGACACAGGGACTACTAGCGGTCTCCTACGAGCAGTACTTC.

In its sample, this clone was seen a few times. This chain uses TRBV7-3 with TRBJ2-2; D is possibly TRBD1 (7 bases). This CDR3 region has 15 residues. The ends were cut back, 6 bases at V and 1 base at J, with 12 bases in the middle. From germline, CDR1 is SGHTA and CDR2 FQGTGA. Here the CDR3 DNA reads TGTGCCAGCAGTCGACAGGGAGGGAACACCGGGGAGCTGTTTTTT. This codes for CASSRQGGNTGELFF.

J is TRBJ1-2 and V is TRBV9; D is perhaps TRBD1 (6 bases). The CDR3 runs 14 residues. Germline V gives CDR1 SGDLS, CDR2 YYNGEE. V was trimmed by 4 bases and J by 2 bases, leaving 12 bases between them. CDR3 bases: TGTGCCAGCAGCCCCGACGGACAGAACTATGGCTACACCTTC. Translated, it gives CASSPDGQNYGYTF.

The chain is built from TRBV30 and TRBJ2-1; 12 bases match TRBD2. Trimming took 3 bases from V and 0 from J; bases not matched to a gene: 9. The germline gives CDR1 GTSNPN, CDR2 SVGIG (reference sequence). The CDR3 has 18 amino acids. The CDR3 bases are TGTGCCTGGAGAGTGACTAGCGGGAGAGGAGGCTCCTACAATGAGCAGTTCTTC. Protein product: CAWRVTSGRGGSYNEQFF.

The genes are TRBV6-5 and TRBJ2-7; 7 bases are shared with TRBD1. Germline V lookup: CDR1 MNHEY, CDR2 SVGAGI. V was clipped by 7 bases and J by 5 bases; unmatched bases: 2. The CDR3 sequence is 11 residues long. In nucleotides, the CDR3 is TGTGCCAGCAACACAGGGGACGAGCAGTACTTC. It encodes CASNTGDEQYF.

The V call is TRBV19, the J call TRBJ1-1; perhaps TRBD1 as D (6 bases). The CDR3 loop spans 13 amino acids. V was cut by 3 bases and J by 4 bases, with 9 bases left in between. Germline loops: CDR1 LNHDA, CDR2 SQIVND (reference sequence). CDR3 protein: CASSIGQPTEAFF. CDR3 bases: TGTGCCAGTAGTATCGGACAGCCCACTGAAGCTTTCTTT.

The chain uses TRBV11-2 and TRBJ2-3; 9 positions agree with TRBD2. Trimming removed 1 base from V and 0 bases from J; junction bases left unmatched: 5. The length of the CDR3 is 17 residues. Germline V lookup: CDR1 SGHAT, CDR2 FQNNGV. CDR3 loop: CASSLVVTSGSTDTQYF. The CDR3 region has the DNA TGTGCCAGCAGCTTAGTTGTTACTAGCGGGAGCACAGATACGCAGTATTTT.

In nucleotides, the CDR3 is TGCAGCGTTGGGCCTCGGACAGGGGGTTATTTAGATACGCAGTATTTT. This codes for CSVGPRTGGYLDTQYF. The chain couples TRBV29-1 to TRBJ2-3; 10 bases fit TRBD1. Germline V gene data show CDR1 as SQVTM and CDR2 as ANQGSEA. There are 16 residues in the CDR3. V shed 4 bases and J 5 bases; nucleotides not matched to a gene: 12.

CDR3 amino acids: CASRKTGNTEAFF. The CDR3 DNA is TGTGCCAGCAGAAAGACAGGGAACACTGAAGCTTTCTTT. The V gene is TRBV28, the J gene TRBJ1-1, with a weak D call TRBD1 (6 bases). Germline V gene data show CDR1 as MDHEN and CDR2 as SYDVKM. The germline V and J ends were trimmed by 6 bases and 1 base, with 9 bases remaining between them. CDR3 length equals 13 residues.

The chain employs TRBV14 and TRBJ2-1; TRBD1 is a possible D gene (5 bases). The CDR3 spans 17 residues. In germline, CDR1 is SGHDN, CDR2 FVKESK. V dropped 0 bases and J dropped 5 bases, with 17 bases sitting between them. The CDR3, as DNA: TGTGCCAGCAGCCAAGATCGGCAGGGCGGCAGAAACAATGAGCAGTTCTTC. This encodes CASSQDRQGGRNNEQFF.

The V call is TRBV11-3, the J call TRBJ2-1; D is unresolved. The length of the CDR3 is 13 residues. V was trimmed by 6 bases and J by 0 bases, leaving 6 bases between them. The V gene's germline CDR1 is SGHNT and CDR2 YENEEA. CDR3 coding DNA: TGTGCCAGCAGTTCGAGCTCCTACAATGAGCAGTTCTTC. Translation: CASSSSSYNEQFF.

The chain combines TRBV7-8 with TRBJ1-2, with 8 nucleotides matching TRBD1. After removal of 4 bases from V and 8 bases from J, the junction contained 9 bases not matched to a gene. Per the germline V gene, CDR1 is SGHVS and CDR2 is FQNEAQ. The CDR3 length is 14 residues. The CDR3 reads CASSSSDRAGGYTF. The CDR3 DNA follows: TGTGCCAGCAGCTCCTCGGACAGGGCGGGAGGCTACACCTTC.

CDR3 sequence (DNA): TGTGCCAGCAGTTACTCGCTAAGTTACAATGAGCAGTTCTTC. Translating gives CASSYSLSYNEQFF. The chain links TRBV6-2 or TRBV6-3 to TRBJ2-1; no clear D. This CDR3 region has 14 residues. The V and J ends lost 0 bases and 4 bases respectively, with 7 bases between them. Germline V gene lookup returns CDR1 MNHEY and CDR2 SVGEGT.

The V and J genes are TRBV15 and TRBJ1-2; 8 bases are shared with TRBD1. Per the germline V gene, CDR1 is LNHNV and CDR2 is YYDKDF (reference sequence). V was pared by 1 base and J by 8 bases, with 12 bases of the junction left unmatched. This CDR3 region has 16 residues. Written as DNA, the CDR3 is TGTGCCACCAGCAGAGGAGACGGAGACAGGGGCTGGGGCTACACCTTC. Encoded protein: CATSRGDGDRGWGYTF.

The chain couples TRBV6-4 to TRBJ2-2; tentative D call: TRBD2 (5 bases). Per the germline V gene, CDR1 is MRHNA and CDR2 is SNTAGT. This CDR3 spans 14 amino acids. V lost 6 bases to trimming and J lost 4 bases, with 12 bases between them. Written as DNA, the CDR3 is TGTGCCAGCAGCGGCGAGGGAACCACCGGGGAGCTGTTTTTT. Amino acids: CASSGEGTTGELFF.

The chain couples TRBV4-2 to TRBJ2-2; D unclear. The V end lost 1 base, the J end lost 7 bases, and 13 bases lay between the germline ends. CDR3 length: 15 residues. Germline V gene sequence: CDR1 LGHNA, CDR2 YNFKEQ. CDR3 DNA sequence: TGTGCCAGCAGCCAAGTTTCCAGAACAAGCGGGGAGCTGTTTTTT. Its translation is CASSQVSRTSGELFF.